The rows below give T cell receptor beta chains drawn from one sample of a study of blood T cells in healthy people across ages. TCRdb fed the 5' RACE reads into MiXCR, producing one record per CDR3 protein. This table holds 1.8 million or so distinct CDR3 sequences, about two fifths found once. Sequencing was carried out using blood. All receptors come from a human donor in good health. The CDR3 runs from the conserved cysteine through the conserved F or W. A D gene is named only where the DNA matches it firmly. Not every row has a clone size; where given, it reads once, few, many or a size class.

D gene: NA; clone size: NA; J gene: TRBJ2-5; V gene: TRBV12-3/TRBV12-4; CDR3 DNA: TGTGCCAGCAGTTTACTGACCCAAACCCAGGAGACCCAGTACTTC; CDR3 protein: CASSLLTQTQETQYF
D gene: NA; clone size: NA; J gene: TRBJ1-2; V gene: TRBV7-6; CDR3 DNA: TGTGCCAGCAGCCCCGAACCGACAGGATCTTTCTATGGCTACACCTTC; CDR3 protein: CASSPEPTGSFYGYTF
D gene: NA; clone size: NA; J gene: TRBJ2-2; V gene: TRBV5-5; CDR3 DNA: TGTGCCAGCAGCTTGACGTTGCGCGGGGCGAACACCGGGGAGCTGTTTTTT; CDR3 protein: CASSLTLRGANTGELFF
D gene: NA; clone size: NA; J gene: TRBJ1-4; V gene: TRBV7-6; CDR3 DNA: TGTGCCAGCAGCCACTTGGGGGGAACTAATGAAAAACTGTTTTTT; CDR3 protein: CASSHLGGTNEKLFF
D gene: NA; clone size: few; J gene: TRBJ1-2; V gene: TRBV28; CDR3 DNA: TGTGCCAGCAGTTTAGAGGAAAAGGGCTACACCTTC; CDR3 protein: CASSLEEKGYTF
D gene: NA; clone size: few; J gene: TRBJ1-4; V gene: TRBV29-1; CDR3 DNA: TGCTGTGGCGGAACTTCAACTAATGAAAAACTGTTTTTT; CDR3 protein: CCGGTSTNEKLFF
D gene: NA; clone size: NA; J gene: TRBJ1-1; V gene: TRBV7-2; CDR3 DNA: TGTGCCAGCAGCCGAAACCCTCCGGGACAAAGAAACACTGAAGCTTTCTTT; CDR3 protein: CASSRNPPGQRNTEAFF
D gene: TRBD1; clone size: NA; J gene: TRBJ2-7; V gene: TRBV6-2/TRBV6-3; CDR3 DNA: TGTGCCAGCAAGGGACAGGGGCTTCCCTACGAGCAGTACTTC; CDR3 protein: CASKGQGLPYEQYF
D gene: TRBD2; clone size: NA; J gene: TRBJ2-5; V gene: TRBV7-9; CDR3 DNA: TGTGCCAGCAGCTCCCCGATAACGGGACTACGGTACCAAGAGACCCAGTACTTC; CDR3 protein: CASSSPITGLRYQETQYF
D gene: TRBD1; clone size: NA; J gene: TRBJ2-7; V gene: TRBV29-1; CDR3 DNA: TGCAGCGTCCAGACCGGACAGGCCTACGAGCAGTACTTC; CDR3 protein: CSVQTGQAYEQYF